Reported below is one TCR beta chain. Its antigen has not been determined. The input lacks base qualities; no much larger clone sits a single base away. TCR beta rearrangements were amplified from genomic DNA extracted from peripheral blood rather than from sorted cells or RNA. From the cysteine up to the phenylalanine, the CDR3 has a length of 16 residues. Only the CDR3 region is kept as DNA, spanning 48 bases read in frame from base 1. The germline V gene (reference sequence) gives CDR1 as LNHDA and CDR2 as SQIVND. At the junction V is shortened by 4 bases and J by 5 bases, with 18 bases in between. Using a mixed TRB-A/B primer pool, multiplex touch-down PCR amplified rearranged TRB sequences covering the V, D and J segments. Illumina adapters and sample indices were attached to the amplicons through two consecutive PCR reactions run with Phusion HS II polymerase. After gel purification with the NucleoSpin Gel and PCR Clean-up kit, the amplicons were checked using Qubit and an Agilent 2100 Bioanalyzer. Libraries were sequenced on an Illumina MiSeq using 600-cycle, single-indexed, paired-end runs. Turning to the authors' computational methods: MiXCR versions 2.12 and 3.0.5 were used to process the TRB sequences. Each unique CDR3 nucleotide sequence was counted as one clone, and only productive sequences with at least two reads were retained. Repertoire metrics included Shannon diversity, evenness, clonality (one minus evenness), and alpha-parameterized diversity profiles from alpha 0 to 5. Generation probabilities of clones in paired pre- and post-chemotherapy samples were computed with the IGoR algorithm. The raw public data were reprocessed by TCRdb itself: fastp quality trimming at Q25, MiXCR clonotype calling, in-frame beta chains only. Here each entry gathers all rows of one CDR3 protein and keeps the most common genes and DNA. The V and J calls come from TCRdb's annotation, not from the publication. Here the sample has roughly 2,900 distinct CDR3 sequences; about 32% occur a single time. The ten largest clonotypes hold over 45% of the sample.

The data belong to a study of T cell repertoires in aging, cancer and after chemotherapy (dated by TCRdb to about 2019). Concerning the study at large: The donors fell into six age groups ranging from 30 or younger to 70 or older, and each group had at least three individuals. Control TCR repertoires from healthy donors were recorded over several months to years, and clear clonal overlap was observed across re-sampling. The full dataset contained 9.1 million or so TCR reads. To examine immunoaging and T cell reconstitution after chemotherapy, the study profiled TCR beta repertoires in peripheral blood from healthy donors and cancer patients. Alongside some 96 healthy donors serving as a reference group, the cohort included 200 to 250 cancer patients, of whom some 94 had hematological cancers and 124 had solid cancers. Results and caveats for the whole study, not just this receptor: Declining TCR diversity with age in healthy donors was mainly explained by loss of richness; in cancer patients, loss of evenness also contributed. Significantly lower blood TCR diversity and higher clonality were observed in untreated patients with hematological or solid cancers than in age-matched healthy donors. An increase in median generation probability over the chemotherapy interval was observed in both cancer cohorts, suggesting that the repertoire was reconstituted through rebound thymic output. According to the authors, the repertoire data do not allow conclusions to be drawn about immunological memory after chemotherapy.

This clonotype was obtained from a human donor in good health. The rearranged segments are TRBV19 and TRBJ1-5; 5 matching bases give a weak D call of TRBD1. Input material: blood. The CDR3 region reads CASSTRDSYGHQPQHF. The bases are TGTGCCAGTAGTACACGGGACTCATACGGGCATCAGCCCCAGCATTTT. Extended through the reference TRBV19 and TRBJ1-5 proteins, this CDR3 yields the full variable domain: DGGITQSPKYLFRKEGQNVTLSCEQNLNHDAMYWYRQDPGQGLRLIYYSQIVNDFQKGDIAEGYSVSREKKESFPLTVTSAQKNPTAFYLCASSTRDSYGHQPQHFGDGTRLSIL.